This T cell receptor (beta chain) appears in the sequencing data of a study of blood T cell repertoires in COVID-19 (dated by TCRdb to 2018 to 2020). Regarding the research as a whole: Samples covering the acute and convalescent phases of COVID-19 were provided by collaborators in the United States, Italy and Spain. The prospective study material was composed of cDNA or gDNA derived from T cells, B-cell-depleted T cells, or PBMCs. The dataset comprised deeply sampled blood TCRbeta repertoires from subjects exposed to, actively infected with, or recovered from COVID-19. A freely available public database, intended as a resource for researchers studying the immune response to SARS-CoV-2, is where the repertoires were released. The samples were drawn from two sources: the first 160 participants of the ongoing ImmuneRACE study, and 1,000 to 1,500 subjects contributed by 6 global collaborators. Sample metadata almost always included a de-identified subject ID, COVID-19 status, age in years and sex. Where available, HLA class I and class II types were taken from metadata supplied by the sample provider and were not determined by assay-based typing.

The collaborating institutions used their own protocols to collect whole blood in K2EDTA tubes. For TCRbeta analysis, collaborator samples were shipped as frozen whole blood, as isolated PBMCs, or as DNA extracted from either sample type. What the authors observed across the whole study: Clinical and demographic metadata were provided uncurated, with the amount varying by source and participant.

Ends trimmed: V by 2 bases, J by 6 bases; bases unmatched to a gene: 5. Based on the germline V gene, the CDR1 and CDR2 sequences are MNHNS and SASEGT. Including the terminal cysteine and phenylalanine, the CDR3 comprises 16 residues. Kept here is only the CDR3 DNA, which spans 48 bases and is read in frame from base 1. TCRbeta CDR3 regions were amplified from genomic DNA by means of the immunoSEQ Assay, a bias-controlled multiplex PCR. Regarding the original processing steps: The number of nucleated cells in each sample was estimated from the amplification of reference gene primers within the assay. To quantify the absolute abundance of each unique TCRbeta CDR3 rearrangement, sequence reads were collapsed and filtered. For each sample, productive Simpson clonality was calculated as the square root of Simpson's diversity index across productive rearrangements. The clones in this table, taken by TCRdb from immuneACCESS, are in-frame only. Not every clone is retained; where verified, under half of the shortfall comes from an unresolved V gene, and the cause of the rest is unknown. The D gene and trimming were derived from the DNA, and the V and J assignments and clone size from that table. The sample profile shows around 300,000 clones; about nine tenths of them were found once. Together, the top ten hold about 3% of the sample.

About this clone: This receptor's antigen is unknown. No quality values exist for individual bases; no much larger clone is one base distant.

This TCR was recovered from a woman younger than 45 with active or convalescent COVID-19. In this chain, TRBV6-1 is recombined with TRBJ1-6; 9 central nucleotides agree with TRBD1. The sequenced sample was peripheral blood. The DNA reads TGTGCCAGCAGTGAAAACAGGGGGCAAGCTAATTCACCCCTCCACTTT. The resulting protein is CASSENRGQANSPLHF.